The 8 T cell receptor beta chains below come from one sample, sequenced in a study of CD8 T cells in Susac syndrome. RNA amounts of 0.5 to 1 ug underwent reverse transcription with random hexamers. TCRdb analysed the immunoSEQ multiplex PCR reads with MiXCR anew, one entry per CDR3 protein. The table has 120,000 or so distinct CDR3 sequences, just under 95% seen once. Material: CD8+ T cells from PBMCs. These receptors were obtained from a human donor with Susac syndrome.

This chain links TRBV24-1 with TRBJ2-5; the D call may be TRBD1 or TRBD2 (5 bases each). CDR1 is KGHDR, CDR2 SFDVKD, per germline. The CDR3 loop spans 16 amino acids. Trimming took off 3 bases at V and 5 bases at J, with 18 bases between the two ends. The CDR3 loop reads CATSDEGEGLGETQYF. The CDR3 DNA sequence: TGTGCCACCAGTGATGAGGGTGAGGGGTTGGGGGAGACCCAGTACTTC.

The chain carries TRBV19 and TRBJ2-7, with TRBD2 identical over 8 bases. V lost 5 bases and J lost 4; bases outside the gene matches: 7. CDR1 and CDR2 (germline): LNHDA, SQIVND (reference sequence). The CDR3 is 14 amino acids. The CDR3 DNA is TGTGCCAGTAGTGTTGGACTAGCCACGTACGAGCAGTACTTC. Its translation is CASSVGLATYEQYF.

J is TRBJ2-5 and V is TRBV3-1; a weak D match, TRBD2 (5 bases). Trimming left V 2 bases short and J 2 bases short, with 9 bases between. CDR3 size: 14 residues. Germline CDR1 is LGHDT and CDR2 is YNNKEL (reference sequence). DNA for the CDR3: TGTGCCAGCAGCCAAAATCGGGGACAAGAGACCCAGTACTTC. Protein: CASSQNRGQETQYF.

The chain couples TRBV19 to TRBJ2-1, with D perhaps matching TRBD1 (6 bases). With 5 bases removed from V and 7 bases from J, the gap between germline ends came to 12 bases. This CDR3 has 13 amino acids. The V gene's germline CDR1 is LNHDA and CDR2 SQIVND (reference sequence). CDR3 residues: CASSVAGANEQFF. DNA for the CDR3: TGTGCCAGTAGTGTGGCAGGGGCGAATGAGCAGTTCTTC.

This CDR3 reads CASSQDGDYEQYF. The CDR3 DNA reads as TGCGCCAGCAGCCAAGATGGGGATTACGAGCAGTACTTC. The genes are TRBV4-3 and TRBJ2-7; D call uncertain. The CDR3 spans 13 residues. Germline values: CDR1 LGHNA, CDR2 YSLEER. V was cut by 0 bases and J by 4 bases, with 7 bases left in between.

The chain combines TRBV20-1 with TRBJ1-2; tentative D call: TRBD1 (5 bases). Trimming stripped 5 bases from V and 4 bases from J, with 11 bases between. The CDR3 sequence is 12 residues long. CDR1 is DFQATT, CDR2 SNEGSKA, per germline (reference sequence). The CDR3 DNA sequence: TGCAGTGCTGGGACCCCCTTCTATGGCTACACCTTC. Its translation: CSAGTPFYGYTF.

The gene calls are TRBV6-6 and TRBJ2-5, with TRBD1 matching over 9 bases. CDR1 MNHNY and CDR2 SVGAGI come from the germline V gene (reference sequence). V trimming: 1 base; J trimming: 4 bases; junction bases outside the gene matches: 4. The CDR3 is 15 amino acids. The DNA of the CDR3 is TGTGCCAGCAGTTACTGGGACAGGGAGCGAGAGACCCAGTACTTC. Translated, it gives CASSYWDRERETQYF.

This chain links TRBV20-1 with TRBJ2-1; the match to TRBD1 covers 11 bases. Germline V gene sequence: CDR1 DFQATT, CDR2 SNEGSKA (reference sequence). The J segment lost 3 bases and the V segment lost 0 bases, leaving 4 bases of the junction unmatched. This CDR3 comprises 16 residues. The CDR3 nucleotides are TGCAGTGCTAGAGACCCCGGGACAGGGGGCTACAATGAGCAGTTCTTC. Protein: CSARDPGTGGYNEQFF.